Each of the 10 T cell receptor beta chains below was sequenced from the same sample in a study of blood T cell repertoires in COVID-19. The data were produced by immunoSEQ multiplex PCR, yet TCRdb's version contains in-frame clones alone and is incomplete. The sample lists roughly 380,000 clones; approximately 84% were seen once. The sequenced sample was PBMCs or T cells enriched from blood (not recorded which). The source is a woman in her twenties or thirties who had recovered from COVID-19.

J is TRBJ1-2 and V is TRBV19, with 11 bases identical to TRBD1. The CDR3 is 17 amino acids. CDR1 and CDR2 (germline): LNHDA, SQIVND (reference sequence). Trimming took 4 bases from V and 3 from J; bases not matched to a gene: 10. In nucleotides, the CDR3 is TGTGCCAGTAGTACCGGGACAGGGGGGCAAATTTACTATGGCTACACCTTC. As protein: CASSTGTGGQIYYGYTF.

The rearrangement links TRBV5-4 to TRBJ1-6; D is undetermined. Germline V gene data show CDR1 as SGHNT and CDR2 as YYREEE (reference sequence). The CDR3 has 18 amino acids. The V and J ends lost 4 bases and 0 bases respectively, with 17 bases between them. CDR3 sequence: CASSLDSPFSSYNSPLHF. The CDR3 nucleotides are TGTGCCAGCAGCCTCGACTCACCATTTAGCTCCTATAATTCACCCCTCCACTTT.

The V gene is TRBV6-5, the J gene TRBJ2-5; the D gene is possibly TRBD1 (6 bases). The V gene's germline CDR1 is MNHEY and CDR2 SVGAGI. The CDR3 extends over 14 amino acids. Between the trimmed V and J ends, which lost 2 bases and 4 bases, there was a span of 11 bases. The CDR3 here is CASSYGGRGETQYF. In DNA form, the CDR3 reads TGTGCCAGCAGTTACGGTGGCAGGGGAGAGACCCAGTACTTC.

The genes are TRBV19 and TRBJ1-4, with 12 bases aligning to TRBD1. The CDR3 is 15 amino acids. Trimming removed 9 bases from V and 6 bases from J; junction bases left unmatched: 8. The germline gives CDR1 LNHDA, CDR2 SQIVND (reference sequence). The CDR3 loop is CASRDRGRPDEKLFF. Written as DNA, the CDR3 is TGTGCCAGCCGGGACAGGGGGCGGCCGGATGAAAAACTGTTTTTT. Full variable domain (rest looked up from reference TRBV19 and TRBJ1-4): DGGITQSPKYLFRKEGQNVTLSCEQNLNHDAMYWYRQDPGQGLRLIYYSQIVNDFQKGDIAEGYSVSREKKESFPLTVTSAQKNPTAFYLCASRDRGRPDEKLFFGSGTQLSVL.

Note on this clone: Other DNA sequences in this sample translate to the same CDR3. The chain has TRBV19 and TRBJ2-7; 8 positions match TRBD2. The germline CDR1 and CDR2 sequences are LNHDA and SQIVND (reference sequence). CDR3 size: 14 residues. After removal of 1 base from V and 2 bases from J, the junction contained 1 base not matched to a gene. The CDR3 spells CASSIAGGPYEQYF. CDR3 in DNA: TGTGCCAGTAGTATAGCGGGGGGGCCCTACGAGCAGTACTTC.

The CDR3 loop is CASKQGINEQFF. For the CDR3, the DNA is TGTGCCAGCAAACAGGGTATTAATGAGCAGTTCTTC. The chain employs TRBV12-3 or TRBV12-4 and TRBJ2-1; maybe TRBD1 (6 bases). V lost 7 bases and J lost 7, with 11 bases in between. The CDR3 loop spans 12 amino acids.

This chain uses TRBV6-5 with TRBJ1-2, with 12 bases lining up with TRBD1. CDR1 is MNHEY, CDR2 SVGAGI, per germline. The CDR3 loop spans 16 amino acids. V was pared by 4 bases and J by 4 bases, with 7 bases of the junction left unmatched. The CDR3 protein is CASSWDRGPPTYGYTF. The CDR3, as DNA: TGTGCCAGCAGTTGGGACAGGGGGCCCCCAACCTATGGCTACACCTTC.

The chain links TRBV6-1 to TRBJ1-1; D uncertain. CDR3 length: 10 amino acids. Trimming cost V 3 bases and J 11 bases, with 7 bases left between them. Germline V lookup: CDR1 MNHNS, CDR2 SASEGT. In DNA, the CDR3 is TGTGCCAGCAGTGACCCGCAGGCTTTCTTT. This translates into CASSDPQAFF.

V gene TRBV4-1 combines with J gene TRBJ2-7; TRBD2 matches at 8 bases. J lost 0 bases, V lost 2 bases, and 6 bases had no gene match. The germline V gene has CDR1 MGHRA and CDR2 YSYEKL. The CDR3 totals 16 residues. The CDR3 loop is CASSQSSGESSYEQYF. CDR3 in DNA: TGCGCCAGCAGCCAAAGTAGCGGGGAAAGCTCCTACGAGCAGTACTTC.

The V call is TRBV19, the J call TRBJ1-2, with 9 nucleotides matching TRBD1. The CDR3 spans 15 residues. The V gene's germline CDR1 is LNHDA and CDR2 SQIVND (reference sequence). The trim removed 7 bases at V and 6 bases at J, leaving 12 bases unmatched. CDR3 coding DNA: TGTGCCAGTACCCCGGGACAGGGAGGGGAAAATGGCTACACCTTC. It is translated as CASTPGQGGENGYTF. Using reference TRBV19 and TRBJ1-2 for the parts outside the CDR3, the full variable domain is DGGITQSPKYLFRKEGQNVTLSCEQNLNHDAMYWYRQDPGQGLRLIYYSQIVNDFQKGDIAEGYSVSREKKESFPLTVTSAQKNPTAFYLCASTPGQGGENGYTFGSGTRLTVV.